One and the same sample provided the 21 T cell receptor beta chains below, sequenced in a study of shared clonotypes between healthy human individuals. The table came from immunoSEQ multiplex PCR; TCRdb's copy has only in-frame clones and leaves some out. The repertoire has 1 million to 1.2 million clones, around three quarters of them found once; the top ten carry approximately 0.9%. The material sequenced was memory CD4+ T cells from PBMCs. As to subset: CD45RA-negative fraction. The receptors come from a man between 18 and 29 years old in good health. Some clones in this sample may be carry-over from other donors' samples.

The chain links TRBV4-2 to TRBJ2-1; D gene unclear. Germline V gives CDR1 LGHNA, CDR2 YNFKEQ. CDR3 length: 15 residues. The V end was cut by 5 bases, the J end by 2 bases, with 13 bases between. The CDR3 DNA sequence: TGTGCCAGCAGCTTAGAGGCAGGCACCTACAATGAGCAGTTCTTC. Protein product: CASSLEAGTYNEQFF.

The V call is TRBV6-1, the J call TRBJ2-2; 9 nucleotides align to TRBD1. This CDR3 has 20 amino acids. Trimming took 3 bases from V and 3 from J; bases not matched to a gene: 17. The germline gives CDR1 MNHNS, CDR2 SASEGT. The CDR3 spells CASSDRTLDFWTGDTGELFF. The DNA for the CDR3 is TGTGCCAGCAGTGATCGGACCCTAGACTTTTGGACAGGGGACACCGGGGAGCTGTTTTTT.

The chain employs TRBV18 and TRBJ2-3, with unresolved D. Germline CDR1 reads KGHSH; CDR2 reads LQKENI. With 3 bases removed from V and 4 bases from J, the gap between germline ends came to 8 bases. CDR3 length: 13 residues. As DNA, the CDR3 is TGTGCCAGCTCACCCGAACTGGCAGATACGCAGTATTTT. It specifies CASSPELADTQYF.

This clone appeared once. The chain couples TRBV30 to TRBJ1-2; D remains ambiguous. With 3 bases removed from V and 2 bases from J, the gap between germline ends came to 10 bases. CDR1 GTSNPN and CDR2 SVGIG come from the germline V gene (reference sequence). This CDR3 has 13 amino acids. CDR3 in DNA: TGTGCCTGGAGCCCGGCAGGAAACTATGGCTACACCTTC. Encoded protein: CAWSPAGNYGYTF.

J is TRBJ2-7 and V is TRBV7-6, with TRBD2 matching 16 bases. Trimming cost V 5 bases and J 5 bases; bases outside gene matches: 21. In germline, CDR1 is SGHVS, CDR2 FNYEAQ. This CDR3 has 21 amino acids. In DNA form, the CDR3 reads TGTGCCAGCAGCATTGGACAGGTGGGACTAGCGGGAGGGCCAGGAAGTGACGAGCAGTACTTC. Protein: CASSIGQVGLAGGPGSDEQYF.

The count of this clone is one. The sample holds other DNA sequences that translate to the same CDR3. The chain carries TRBV2 and TRBJ2-3, with D unclear. V gave up 3 bases and J gave up 1 base, with 11 bases separating them. The CDR3 covers 15 residues. CDR1 and CDR2 from the germline V gene are SNHLY and FYNNEI. In DNA, the CDR3 is TGTGCCAGCAGTGAGGATCGGCAAGGCACAGATACGCAGTATTTT. Protein sequence: CASSEDRQGTDTQYF.

A word on this clone: Distinct nucleotide sequences in the sample also encode this CDR3. The rearrangement links TRBV5-1 to TRBJ2-1; TRBD2 is a possible D gene (6 bases). The CDR3 contains 14 residues. Germline V gene lookup returns CDR1 SGHRS and CDR2 YFSETQ. V was shortened by 3 bases and J by 4 bases, with 11 bases between the two germline ends. Written as DNA, the CDR3 is TGCGCCAGCAGCTCTGGGACTGGGTACAATGAGCAGTTCTTC. Protein: CASSSGTGYNEQFF.

This clone was seen a handful of times. The chain employs TRBV6-4 and TRBJ2-7; no clear D gene. Germline CDR1 is MRHNA and CDR2 is SNTAGT. This CDR3 comprises 14 residues. Trimming left V 0 bases short and J 2 bases short, with 8 bases between. DNA of the CDR3: TGTGCCAGCAGTGACTCAAGCCTCCCCTACGAGCAGTACTTC. Protein product: CASSDSSLPYEQYF.

The V and J genes are TRBV5-6 and TRBJ1-2; no definite D call. Germline V lookup: CDR1 SGHDT, CDR2 YYEEEE. This CDR3 is 12 amino acids long. Trimming removed 7 bases at V and 9 bases at J, with 16 bases between. CDR3 sequence (DNA): TGTGCCAGCGGACGAGGGAGGGCCAGCTACACCTTC. This encodes CASGRGRASYTF. The full variable domain, its missing parts supplied by reference TRBV5-6 and TRBJ1-2, is DAGVTQSPTHLIKTRGQQVTLRCSPKSGHDTVSWYQQALGQGPQFIFQYYEEEERQRGNFPDRFSGHQFPNYSSELNVNALLLGDSALYLCASGRGRASYTFGSGTRLTVV.

This sequence joins TRBV6-5 and TRBJ1-1; D perhaps matches TRBD1 (6 bases). V was cut by 6 bases and J by 8 bases, with 19 bases left in between. Germline-derived CDR1 and CDR2 are MNHEY and SVGAGI. The CDR3 extends over 14 amino acids. CDR3 loop: CASRTGMRVEEAFF. The CDR3 nucleotides read TGTGCCAGCAGAACAGGGATGCGGGTAGAAGAAGCTTTCTTT.

To note about this clone: Other DNA sequences in the sample encode the same CDR3. V gene TRBV2 combines with J gene TRBJ1-1; 7 bases are a match to TRBD1. The CDR3 is 12 residues long. V was pared by 5 bases and J by 5 bases, with 2 bases of the junction left unmatched. In germline, CDR1 is SNHLY, CDR2 FYNNEI. The CDR3 spells CASSLQGTEAFF. CDR3 nucleotides: TGTGCCAGCAGTTTACAGGGGACTGAAGCTTTCTTT.

This chain connects TRBV15 to TRBJ1-4; D unresolved. The CDR3 length is 14 residues. Trimming stripped 3 bases from V and 8 bases from J, with 13 bases between. CDR1 is LNHNV and CDR2 is YYDKDF in the germline V gene (reference sequence). CDR3 amino acids: CATSRSVGGEKLFF. The CDR3 DNA sequence: TGTGCCACCAGCAGGTCGGTGGGTGGCGAAAAACTGTTTTTT.

Comment on this clone: Different DNA sequences within this sample yield the same CDR3. The V call is TRBV2, the J call TRBJ1-5, with D perhaps matching TRBD1 (5 bases). The V gene's germline CDR1 is SNHLY and CDR2 FYNNEI. The CDR3 totals 14 residues. The V end lost 4 bases, the J end lost 2 bases, and 9 bases lay between the germline ends. The CDR3 region is CASSGRAGNQPQHF. In DNA, the CDR3 is TGTGCCAGCAGTGGCAGGGCGGGCAATCAGCCCCAGCATTTT.

V and J are TRBV7-3 and TRBJ2-5; 7 bases match TRBD1. The CDR3 has 17 residues. Germline CDR1 and CDR2: SGHTA and FQGTGA. The trim removed 4 bases at V and 2 bases at J, leaving 13 bases unmatched. The chain's CDR3 is CASSSKPRDSLQETQYF. The CDR3 DNA follows: TGTGCCAGCAGCTCCAAACCCCGGGACAGTTTACAAGAGACCCAGTACTTC.

This clone was counted between two and nine times. The chain employs TRBV6-6 and TRBJ1-4, with unresolved D. V was pared by 0 bases and J by 8 bases, with 10 bases between. The V gene's germline CDR1 is MNHNY and CDR2 SVGAGI (reference sequence). The CDR3 is 14 residues long. The CDR3 spells CASSYSTPEEKLFF. The CDR3 nucleotides are TGTGCCAGCAGTTACTCGACCCCTGAGGAAAAACTGTTTTTT.

The chain couples TRBV2 to TRBJ2-5, with 7 bases lining up with TRBD2. Germline CDR1 and CDR2: SNHLY and FYNNEI. V gave up 3 bases and J gave up 8 bases; unmatched junction bases: 6. The CDR3 length is 13 residues. CDR3 bases: TGTGCCAGCAGTGATCGCGGGAGCCCAACCCAGTACTTC. Translation: CASSDRGSPTQYF.

This rearrangement joins TRBV11-2 to TRBJ2-7; D possibly corresponds to TRBD1 (6 bases). This CDR3 has 15 residues. Germline CDR1 reads SGHAT; CDR2 reads FQNNGV. Trimming stripped 5 bases from V and 0 bases from J, with 14 bases between. Here the CDR3 reads CASSPLQGLSYEQYF. The CDR3 DNA sequence: TGTGCCAGCAGCCCATTACAGGGCCTCTCCTACGAGCAGTACTTC.

Turning to this clone: Other DNA sequences in this sample translate to the same CDR3. J is TRBJ1-1 and V is TRBV9; D call uncertain. With 0 bases removed from V and 2 bases from J, the gap between germline ends came to 5 bases. Germline CDR1 is SGDLS and CDR2 is YYNGEE. This CDR3 spans 13 amino acids. The DNA of the CDR3 is TGTGCCAGCAGCGTAGCTTCCAACACTGAAGCTTTCTTT. Protein product: CASSVASNTEAFF.

CDR3 DNA sequence: TGTGCCAGCAGCTCTACAAGACAGGCTAATTTGGAGCCCCAGCATTTT. This sequence encodes CASSSTRQANLEPQHF. The chain recombines TRBV5-6 with TRBJ1-5, with D tentatively TRBD1 (6 bases). The length of the CDR3 is 16 residues. With 3 bases removed from V and 8 bases from J, the gap between germline ends came to 21 bases. Germline assignment: CDR1 SGHDT and CDR2 YYEEEE.

The V call is TRBV6-1, the J call TRBJ2-5, with TRBD2 matching 9 bases. The CDR3 has 18 amino acids. V was clipped by 4 bases and J by 4 bases; unmatched bases: 16. Per germline, CDR1 MNHNS and CDR2 SASEGT. The DNA for the CDR3 is TGTGCCAGCAGTGCCCCGGGGCTAGCGGGGAGCTGGGGAGAGACCCAGTACTTC. Its translation is CASSAPGLAGSWGETQYF.

The chain links TRBV6-4 to TRBJ1-1; D possibly corresponds to TRBD1 (5 bases). The CDR3 sequence is 13 residues long. The germline V and J ends were trimmed by 6 bases and 0 bases, with 8 bases remaining between them. Germline loops: CDR1 MRHNA, CDR2 SNTAGT. Written as DNA, the CDR3 is TGTGCCAGCAGGAGGACACTGAACACTGAAGCTTTCTTT. Protein product: CASRRTLNTEAFF.